These T cell receptor beta chains were read from a single sample in a study of T cells after yellow fever vaccination. TCRdb used MiXCR to reprocess the 5' RACE reads, holding one entry per CDR3 protein. The table includes about 330,000 distinct CDR3 sequences, around 6.8% detected once. The material sequenced was PBMCs, taken about 41 days after the first yellow fever vaccination. Source of these receptors: a man between 18 and 29 years old who received the YFV17D yellow fever vaccine. Each CDR3 is given with its conserved first and last residue. D genes are given only for firm matches. Clone size is not always given. Where it is, it says once, few, many or a class for expanded clones.

few	-	TRBV12-3/TRBV12-4	TRBJ2-2	TGTGCCAGCAGTCTCCTTCGGGGAGGGGGCATCGGGGAGCTGTTTTTT	CASSLLRGGGIGELFF
few	-	TRBV4-1	TRBJ1-2	TGCGCCAGCAGCCAAGATGGTTGGCCACGCCACACCTTC	CASSQDGWPRHTF
-	-	TRBV20-1	TRBJ2-2	TGCAGTGCTAGGATCCCATCGGGCACCGGGGAGCTGTTTTTT	CSARIPSGTGELFF
many	-	TRBV10-3	TRBJ2-1	TGTGCCATATGGCCGGGACACCTACGGGATGAGCAGTTCTTC	CAIWPGHLRDEQFF
many	-	TRBV7-2	TRBJ2-2	TGTGCCAGCAGCCTAACAGGGCTGGCCGGGGAGCTGTTTTTT	CASSLTGLAGELFF
-	TRBD1	TRBV4-1	TRBJ2-2	TGCGCCAGCAGTCCGGGACAGCAAACCGGGGAGCTGTTTTTT	CASSPGQQTGELFF
many	-	TRBV12-3/TRBV12-4	TRBJ1-5	TGTGCCAGCAGAACTTCGACTGGGGTTAGCAATCAGCCCCAGCATTTT	CASRTSTGVSNQPQHF
few	-	TRBV12-3/TRBV12-4	TRBJ1-5	TGTGCCAGCAGTTTGGGACCTCCGAAAGGGAGACAGCCCCAGCATTTT	CASSLGPPKGRQPQHF
-	TRBD1	TRBV5-6	TRBJ2-2	TGTGCCAGCAGCCTCCCGACAGGGTCCGGGGAGCTGTTTTTT	CASSLPTGSGELFF
-	-	TRBV12-3/TRBV12-4	TRBJ1-1	TGTGCCAGCAGTCCAGGGCTACCGAACACTGAAGCTTTCTTT	CASSPGLPNTEAFF
-	-	TRBV30	TRBJ2-7	TGTGCCTGGAGTGTATGGGCCTACGAGCAGTACTTC	CAWSVWAYEQYF
few	-	TRBV27	TRBJ1-2	TGTGCCAGCAGTAAACAGGGATATATCGGCTATGGCTACACCTTC	CASSKQGYIGYGYTF
-	-	TRBV4-3	TRBJ2-3	TGCGCCAGCAGCCAGGCCGGGGGTCTAGCGCCCACAGATACGCAGTATTTT	CASSQAGGLAPTDTQYF
many	-	TRBV5-4	TRBJ2-3	TGTGCCAGCTCCGGGGAGACTTATACTTTCACAGATACGCAGTATTTT	CASSGETYTFTDTQYF
-	-	TRBV12-3/TRBV12-4	TRBJ1-3	TGTGCCAGCAGATCTGGAAACACCATATATTTT	CASRSGNTIYF
few	TRBD2	TRBV11-2	TRBJ2-3	TGTGCCAGCAGCTTACGACTAGCGGAGACGGCTGGCACAGATACGCAGTATTTT	CASSLRLAETAGTDTQYF
few	TRBD2	TRBV7-3	TRBJ2-3	TGTGCCAGCAGTCCTAAGCTAGCGGGGGGGCCGGATACGCAGTATTTT	CASSPKLAGGPDTQYF
many	TRBD2	TRBV12-3/TRBV12-4	TRBJ2-2	TGTGCCAGCTTCCCGGGTGGGCGGGGGAGTATCACCGGGGAGCTGTTTTTT	CASFPGGRGSITGELFF
-	-	TRBV7-9	TRBJ2-1	TGTGCCAGCAGCTTAGTGGGGCGGAATGAGCAGTTCTTC	CASSLVGRNEQFF
few	-	TRBV21-1	TRBJ1-5	TGTGCCAGCAGCGGACAAGAAAGAGACAGGGTTCAGCCCCAGCATTTT	CASSGQERDRVQPQHF
few	TRBD2	TRBV20-1	TRBJ2-3	TGCAGTGCTAGTTTGGGACTAGCGGGCGCAGGTACGCAGTATTTT	CSASLGLAGAGTQYF
many	TRBD1	TRBV15	TRBJ1-2	TGTGCCACCAGCAGAGTTCTTCCAGAACAGGGGGTTGGCTACACCTTC	CATSRVLPEQGVGYTF
-	TRBD1	TRBV29-1	TRBJ1-2	TGCAGCGTGGACGAGGGGGCGGCCTTAGGCTACACCTTC	CSVDEGAALGYTF
-	TRBD1	TRBV28	TRBJ1-3	TGTGCCAGCAGTTTATACGACAGGGGCACCATATATTTT	CASSLYDRGTIYF
few	TRBD2	TRBV6-5	TRBJ2-1	TGTGCCAGCAGTTTAGTTGGTCGGACTAGCGGGTTGTACAATGAGCAGTTCTTC	CASSLVGRTSGLYNEQFF
many	-	TRBV12-3/TRBV12-4	TRBJ1-1	TGTGCCAGCAGTTTCGCAGGGGAAGCTTTCTTT	CASSFAGEAFF
-	TRBD1	TRBV27	TRBJ1-2	TGTGCCAGCAGTCCCTTCGGCCAAAGGACAGGGGATGGCTACACCTTC	CASSPFGQRTGDGYTF
-	TRBD2	TRBV24-1	TRBJ2-4	TGTGCCACCAGTGCCGCGGGAGGAAACATTCAGTACTTC	CATSAAGGNIQYF
many	TRBD2	TRBV7-8	TRBJ2-7	TGTGCCAGCAGCGGCGGGGGGAAGGCCTACGAGCAGTACTTC	CASSGGGKAYEQYF
-	-	TRBV5-2	TRBJ2-7	TGTGCCAGCGGCCGCGGGTTAGGAGTAGCGGGGGCCTACGAGCAGTACTTC	CASGRGLGVAGAYEQYF
-	-	TRBV27	TRBJ2-5	TGTGCCAGCAGTCTCGGACCTAGCCTTGGGGAGGACCAGTACTTC	CASSLGPSLGEDQYF
few	TRBD1	TRBV20-1	TRBJ2-2	TGCAGTGCTAGAGATATGACAGGGGCCGGGGAGCTGTTTTTT	CSARDMTGAGELFF
-	TRBD1	TRBV4-3	TRBJ2-2	TGCGCCAGCAGCCAAGTTTGGGGACAGGGGAGCACCGGGGAGCTGTTTTTT	CASSQVWGQGSTGELFF
many	-	TRBV20-1	TRBJ1-1	TGCAGCCCCGTAGGAGAAACTGAAGCTTTCTTT	CSPVGETEAFF
-	-	TRBV20-1	TRBJ1-1	TGCAGTGCTCGGTCTAATGAAGCTTTCTTT	CSARSNEAFF
-	TRBD1	TRBV18	TRBJ2-7	TGTGCCAGCCGGTCCCCCGGGACAGGGAACGAGCAGTACTTC	CASRSPGTGNEQYF
many	-	TRBV7-9	TRBJ1-3	TGTGCCAGCAGCCACCCCCGTCGAGGGGATGGAAACACCATATATTTT	CASSHPRRGDGNTIYF
few	TRBD1	TRBV20-1	TRBJ1-1	TGCAGTGCTAGAGTGTATAATGGCAGGGGGCCGGGCACTGAAGCTTTCTTT	CSARVYNGRGPGTEAFF
-	TRBD1	TRBV11-1	TRBJ1-3	TGTGCCAGCAGCTTTAGGTCTTCGGGACAGGGGGCAAACTCTGGAAACACCATATATTTT	CASSFRSSGQGANSGNTIYF
-	-	TRBV4-2	TRBJ1-2	TGTGCCAGCAGCCAAGGACTCCGCTATGGCTACACCTTC	CASSQGLRYGYTF
-	TRBD2	TRBV30	TRBJ2-5	TGTGCCTGGAGTGTTCAGGGAGGGGAGACCCAGTACTTC	CAWSVQGGETQYF